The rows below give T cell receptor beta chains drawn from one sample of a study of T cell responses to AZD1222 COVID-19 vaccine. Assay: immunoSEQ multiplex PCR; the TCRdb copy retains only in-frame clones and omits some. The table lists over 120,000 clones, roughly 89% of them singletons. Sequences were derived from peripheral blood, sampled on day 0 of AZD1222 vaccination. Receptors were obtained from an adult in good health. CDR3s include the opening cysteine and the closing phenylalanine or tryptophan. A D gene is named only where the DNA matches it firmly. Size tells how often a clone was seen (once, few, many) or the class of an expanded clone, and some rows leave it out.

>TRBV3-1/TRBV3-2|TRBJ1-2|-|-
TGTGCCAGCAGCCGGTCCCAGGGTCGTGGCTATGGCTACACCTTC
CASSRSQGRGYGYTF
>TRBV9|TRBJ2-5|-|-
TGTGCCAGCAGCGCCCCAATGACAGCCGAGACCCAGTACTTC
CASSAPMTAETQYF
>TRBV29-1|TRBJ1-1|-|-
TGCAGCGCCGCCGGGACGGCGAACACTGAAGCTTTCTTT
CSAAGTANTEAFF
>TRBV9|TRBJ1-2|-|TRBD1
TGTGCCAGCAGCCCAATCTACAGGGGAAGCGACTATGGCTACACCTTC
CASSPIYRGSDYGYTF
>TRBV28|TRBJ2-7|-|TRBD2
TGTGCCAGCAGCCTGGGGGGGGTCTACGAGCAGTACTTC
CASSLGGVYEQYF
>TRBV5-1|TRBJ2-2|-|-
TGCGCCAGCAGCTTGGTGGGAGTGGTCACCGGGGAGCTGTTTTTT
CASSLVGVVTGELFF
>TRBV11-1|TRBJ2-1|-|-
TGTGCCAGCAGCCCCAATAGCGGAACCTACAATGAGCAGTTCTTC
CASSPNSGTYNEQFF
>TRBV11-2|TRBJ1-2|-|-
TGTGCCAGCAGCTCTTCTGACAGGAGCTATGGCTACACCTTC
CASSSSDRSYGYTF
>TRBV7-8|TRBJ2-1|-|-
TGTGCCAGCAGCTTAGTAGGCCGGAGCAATGAGCAGTTCTTC
CASSLVGRSNEQFF
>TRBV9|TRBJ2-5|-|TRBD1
TGTGCCAGCAGCGGGACAGGGGCAGAGACCCAGTACTTC
CASSGTGAETQYF
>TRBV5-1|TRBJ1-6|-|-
TGCGCCAGCAGACACGGACCAGGGAGTAATTCACCCCTCCACTTT
CASRHGPGSNSPLHF
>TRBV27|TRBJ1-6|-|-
TGTGCCAGCAGTTCCGGACAGCTCTATAATTCACCCCTCCACTTT
CASSSGQLYNSPLHF
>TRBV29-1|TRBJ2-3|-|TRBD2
TGCAGCGCTCTTTTAGCGGGGAGCACAGATACGCAGTATTTT
CSALLAGSTDTQYF
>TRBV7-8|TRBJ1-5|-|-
TGTGCCAGCAGCGGAGGGGTGAGGAGAGAAAATCAGCCCCAGCATTTT
CASSGGVRRENQPQHF
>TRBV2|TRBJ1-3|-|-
TGTGCCAGCAGTCCCTCTCGAGCTGGAAACACCATATATTTT
CASSPSRAGNTIYF
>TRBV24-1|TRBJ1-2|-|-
TGTGCCACCAGTGATTTCAGGGGTGGCTACACCTTC
CATSDFRGGYTF
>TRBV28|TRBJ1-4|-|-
TGTGCCAGCAAAGGGGGAACAACTAATGAAAAACTGTTTTTT
CASKGGTTNEKLFF
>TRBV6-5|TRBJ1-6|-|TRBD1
TGTGCCAGCAGACCCGGACAGGGTGGTTCACCCCTCCACTTT
CASRPGQGGSPLHF
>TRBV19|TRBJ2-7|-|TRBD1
TGTGCCAGTAGTAGGACAGGGGGTGACTACGAGCAGTACTTC
CASSRTGGDYEQYF
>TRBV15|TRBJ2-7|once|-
TGTGCCACCAGCCGGGACACCGTTTATGGCGAGCAGTACTTC
CATSRDTVYGEQYF
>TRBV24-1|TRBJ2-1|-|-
TGTGCCACCAGTGATCCCCCGGAGGGGGAGCAGTTCTTC
CATSDPPEGEQFF
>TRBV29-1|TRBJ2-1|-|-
TGCAGCGTGGCCCCCGGGACAAAGAAATACAATGAGCAGTTCTTC
CSVAPGTKKYNEQFF